This T cell receptor beta chain was identified during a study of cytomegalovirus exposure and HLA in healthy donors. V gave up 7 bases and J gave up 0 bases, with 10 bases separating them. Germline V lookup: CDR1 SGDLS, CDR2 YYNGEE. The CDR3 is 13 amino acids. Primers: 60 Vbeta forward and 13 Jbeta reverse. Sequenced by immunoSEQ multiplex PCR; TCRdb stores in-frame clones only, minus some. Of about 130,000 clones in the sample, about four fifths were seen once. This sequence joins TRBV9 and TRBJ1-1, with unresolved D. This receptor was identified in a man aged 25-45 years in good health and CMV-seronegative. Sequencing input: PBMCs. For the CDR3, the DNA is TGTGCCAGCTCGGTTGGTATGAACACTGAAGCTTTCTTT. It encodes CASSVGMNTEAFF.